Below, 17 T cell receptor beta chains from the same sample are listed, as sequenced in a study of blood T cell repertoires in COVID-19. Measured with immunoSEQ multiplex PCR; TCRdb has only the in-frame clones, and not every one. The table records 200,000 or so clones, 70% to 90% of them present only once. Sequencing was performed on peripheral blood. The source is a man older than 75 with acute or convalescent COVID-19.

The rearrangement uses TRBV9 and TRBJ1-5; D may be TRBD1 (5 bases). The V and J ends lost 4 bases and 1 base respectively, with 15 bases between them. Germline V gene data show CDR1 as SGDLS and CDR2 as YYNGEE. The CDR3 has 16 amino acids. The CDR3 here is CASSPGQGGSNQPQHF. CDR3 nucleotides: TGTGCCAGCAGCCCCGGGCAGGGAGGAAGCAATCAGCCCCAGCATTTT.

The chain is built from TRBV29-1 and TRBJ1-1, with a weak D call TRBD1 (6 bases). The length of the CDR3 is 16 residues. Germline CDR1 reads SQVTM; CDR2 reads ANQGSEA. Trimming pared 3 bases from V and 5 bases from J, leaving 22 bases between. The CDR3 DNA reads as TGCAGCGTTGAGGGGGTACGCGGGGGCGCGGGAACTGAAGCTTTCTTT. The encoded protein is CSVEGVRGGAGTEAFF.

This clone appeared a few times. This chain uses TRBV4-3 with TRBJ1-2; 11 bases are a match to TRBD1. CDR1 is LGHNA, CDR2 YSLEER, per germline. Trimming cost V 0 bases and J 5 bases; bases outside gene matches: 14. The CDR3 consists of 19 residues. The CDR3 protein is CASSQDAWTGGAVGYGYTF. The DNA for the CDR3 is TGCGCCAGCAGCCAAGACGCTTGGACAGGGGGCGCGGTAGGGTATGGCTACACCTTC.

The chain links TRBV7-8 to TRBJ2-7, with no clear D. Germline V gene lookup returns CDR1 SGHVS and CDR2 FQNEAQ. The CDR3 is made up of 13 amino acids. Trimming left V 7 bases short and J 5 bases short, with 15 bases between. In nucleotides, the CDR3 is TGTGCCAGCAACTTTGGCAGGCAACACGAGCAGTACTTC. It encodes CASNFGRQHEQYF.

The V gene is TRBV6-2 or TRBV6-3, the J gene TRBJ1-2; 10 nucleotides match TRBD1. Germline V gives CDR1 MNHEY, CDR2 SVGEGT. The CDR3 runs 15 residues. Losses at the gene ends were 5 bases for V and 8 bases for J; bases not matched to a gene: 11. CDR3 residues: CASSDPDRGRQGYTF. The DNA of the CDR3 is TGTGCCAGCAGTGACCCTGACAGGGGGCGCCAGGGCTACACCTTC.

The chain combines TRBV28 with TRBJ1-4; D might be TRBD1 (5 bases). Germline V gives CDR1 MDHEN, CDR2 SYDVKM. This CDR3 contains 12 residues. The ends were cut back, 3 bases at V and 10 bases at J, with 9 bases in the middle. CDR3 sequence: CASSFGTGKLFF. The CDR3 DNA follows: TGTGCCAGCAGTTTTGGCACAGGAAAACTGTTTTTT.

V is TRBV9 and J is TRBJ1-3; possibly TRBD1 for D (5 bases). Trimming took 0 bases from V and 2 from J, leaving 9 bases between them. The CDR3 runs to 15 residues. Germline CDR1 is SGDLS and CDR2 is YYNGEE. CDR3 nucleotide sequence: TGTGCCAGCAGCGTAGGGTGGGGGGCTGGAAACACCATATATTTT. This sequence encodes CASSVGWGAGNTIYF.

The gene calls are TRBV18 and TRBJ2-3, with D perhaps matching TRBD1 (5 bases). From germline, CDR1 is KGHSH and CDR2 LQKENI. Deletions cut 5 bases from V and 3 bases from J, with 18 bases between. CDR3 length equals 16 residues. The CDR3 spells CASSSQKQGHTDTQYF. DNA of the CDR3: TGTGCCAGCTCATCTCAAAAGCAGGGCCATACAGATACGCAGTATTTT.

The rearrangement joins TRBV13 to TRBJ2-5, with a possible D match to TRBD1 (6 bases). V was pared by 5 bases and J by 5 bases, with 9 bases between. CDR3 length: 12 amino acids. From germline, CDR1 is PRHDT and CDR2 FYEKMQ (reference sequence). The CDR3 sequence is CASSPRGETQYF. The CDR3, as DNA: TGTGCCAGCAGCCCGAGGGGGGAGACCCAGTACTTC.

The chain combines TRBV24-1 with TRBJ2-5; 8 bases fit TRBD1. J lost 5 bases, V lost 0 bases, and 4 bases had no gene match. CDR1 KGHDR and CDR2 SFDVKD come from the germline V gene. This CDR3 is built from 15 residues. The CDR3 loop reads CATSDLTGGGETQYF. As DNA, the CDR3 is TGTGCCACCAGTGATTTGACAGGGGGTGGGGAGACCCAGTACTTC.

J is TRBJ2-7 and V is TRBV12-1; TRBD2 is the table's D call, not checked against the DNA. TRBV12-1 is listed as a pseudogene. The CDR3 covers 16 residues. The CDR3 nucleotides read TGTGCCAGCAGCTTTGATCCTAGCGGGTCTTCCTACGAGCAGTACGTC. Translation: CASSFDPSGSSYEQYV.

V is TRBV15 and J is TRBJ1-6, with D possibly TRBD1 on 6 matching bases. From germline, CDR1 is LNHNV and CDR2 YYDKDF (reference sequence). The CDR3 is 15 amino acids. V lost 0 bases, J lost 10 bases, and 13 bases lay in between. CDR3 loop: CATSRDTPGGSPLHF. CDR3 sequence (DNA): TGTGCCACCAGCAGAGATACGCCGGGGGGCTCACCCCTCCACTTT.

This sequence joins TRBV27 and TRBJ2-3, with TRBD1 matching over 7 bases. Trimming took 0 bases from V and 6 from J; bases not matched to a gene: 9. Per germline, CDR1 MNHEY and CDR2 SMNVEV (reference sequence). This CDR3 is built from 16 residues. DNA for the CDR3: TGTGCCAGCAGTTTATCGAAGGCAGGGGGACCGGATACGCAGTATTTT. Its translation: CASSLSKAGGPDTQYF.

In DNA form, the CDR3 reads TGTGCCAGTAGTCCTTGGGGGCAGTCATACGAGCAGTACTTC. It yields the protein CASSPWGQSYEQYF. The chain links TRBV19 to TRBJ2-7, with a weak D call TRBD1 (6 bases). This CDR3 comprises 14 residues. Trimming took 5 bases from V and 4 from J, leaving 15 bases between them. Germline V CDR1 and CDR2: LNHDA, SQIVND (reference sequence).

The rearrangement joins TRBV27 to TRBJ2-3; D not certain. V gave up 5 bases and J gave up 0 bases, with 12 bases separating them. CDR3 length: 15 residues. Germline CDR1 reads MNHEY; CDR2 reads SMNVEV (reference sequence). Here the CDR3 DNA reads TGTGCCAGCAGTAAAACTACGACTAGCACAGATACGCAGTATTTT. Translated, it gives CASSKTTTSTDTQYF.

The rearrangement links TRBV11-2 to TRBJ2-7, with unresolved D. The germline gives CDR1 SGHAT, CDR2 FQNNGV. V gave up 1 base and J gave up 1 base, with 5 bases separating them. The CDR3 sequence is 13 residues long. In nucleotides, the CDR3 is TGTGCCAGCAGCTTAGCCAGGTCCTACGAGCAGTACTTC. This codes for CASSLARSYEQYF.

The gene calls are TRBV6-6 and TRBJ2-7; 7 bases fit TRBD1. This CDR3 has 13 residues. Germline-derived CDR1 and CDR2 are MNHNY and SVGAGI (reference sequence). V trimming: 2 bases; J trimming: 4 bases; junction bases outside the gene matches: 2. The CDR3 reads CASSYPQGYEQYF. CDR3 nucleotide sequence: TGTGCCAGCAGTTACCCACAGGGGTACGAGCAGTACTTC.